The sequence of this T cell receptor (beta chain) was determined in a study of blood T cells in healthy people across ages. Overall study results and limits: Across the age range, TCR beta diversity per million T cells fell in a roughly linear way.

Each donor had about 10 milliliters of peripheral blood drawn. The study isolated at least 7 million PBMCs from each sample. The CDR3 is made up of 14 amino acids. From germline, CDR1 is WSHSY and CDR2 SAAADI. V was trimmed by 2 bases and J by 5 bases, leaving 12 bases between them. It was with a sample-barcoded 5' primer and a J-beta primer mix that a second PCR of roughly 6 to 12 cycles was run. TCRdb re-analysed the 5' RACE reads in MiXCR, keeping a single row per CDR3 protein. Of about 1.6 million distinct CDR3 sequences listed, roughly a third are singletons. On this clonotype: Its target is unknown.

The sample was blood. This clonotype was obtained from a woman in her thirties in good health. This rearrangement joins TRBV10-2 to TRBJ1-2; TRBD1 is a possible D gene (5 bases). Written as DNA, the CDR3 is TGCGCCAGCAGTGAGAGTGGGACCAGGTATGGCTACACCTTC. This codes for CASSESGTRYGYTF.